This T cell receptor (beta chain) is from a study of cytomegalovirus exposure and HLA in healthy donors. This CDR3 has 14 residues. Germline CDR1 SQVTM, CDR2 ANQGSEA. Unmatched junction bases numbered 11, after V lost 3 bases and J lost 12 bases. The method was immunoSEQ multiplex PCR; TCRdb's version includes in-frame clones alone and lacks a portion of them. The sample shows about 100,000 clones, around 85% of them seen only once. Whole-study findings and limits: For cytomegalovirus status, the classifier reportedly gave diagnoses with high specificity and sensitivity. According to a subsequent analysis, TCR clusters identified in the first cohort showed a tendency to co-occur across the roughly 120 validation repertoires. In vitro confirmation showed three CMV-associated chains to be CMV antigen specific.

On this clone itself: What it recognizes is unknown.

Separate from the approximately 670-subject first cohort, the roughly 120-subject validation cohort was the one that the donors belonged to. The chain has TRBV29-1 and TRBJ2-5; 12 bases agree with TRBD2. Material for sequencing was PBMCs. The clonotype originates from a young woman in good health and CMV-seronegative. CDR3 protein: CSVDPSGLAGPEYF. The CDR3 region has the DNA TGCAGCGTTGACCCCTCGGGACTAGCGGGCCCCGAGTACTTC.